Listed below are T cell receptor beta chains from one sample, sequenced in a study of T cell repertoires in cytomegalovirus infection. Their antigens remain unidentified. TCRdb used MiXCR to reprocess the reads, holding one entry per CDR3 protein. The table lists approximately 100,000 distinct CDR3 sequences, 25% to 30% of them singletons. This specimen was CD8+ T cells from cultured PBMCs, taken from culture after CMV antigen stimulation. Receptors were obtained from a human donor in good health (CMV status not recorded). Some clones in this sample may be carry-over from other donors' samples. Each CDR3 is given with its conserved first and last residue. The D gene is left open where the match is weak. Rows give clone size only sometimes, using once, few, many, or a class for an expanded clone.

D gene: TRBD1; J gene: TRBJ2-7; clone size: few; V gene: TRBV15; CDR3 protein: CATSRDRPYEQYF; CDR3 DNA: TGTGCCACCAGTCGGGACAGACCCTACGAGCAGTACTTC
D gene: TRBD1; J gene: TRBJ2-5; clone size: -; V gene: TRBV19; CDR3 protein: CASSTRQGYETQYF; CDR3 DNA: TGTGCCAGTAGTACACGACAGGGCTACGAGACCCAGTACTTC
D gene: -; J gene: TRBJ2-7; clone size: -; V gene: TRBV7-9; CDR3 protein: CASSFSRDSSEQYF; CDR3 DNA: TGTGCCAGCAGCTTTAGTAGGGACTCGAGCGAGCAGTACTTC
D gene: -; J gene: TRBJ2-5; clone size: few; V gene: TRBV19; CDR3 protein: CASSPAGGSTQYF; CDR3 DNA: TGTGCCAGTAGTCCGGCAGGTGGCTCGACCCAGTACTTC
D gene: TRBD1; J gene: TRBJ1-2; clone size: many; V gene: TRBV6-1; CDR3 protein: CASSGPDRVGYGYTF; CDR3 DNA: TGTGCCAGCAGCGGACCTGACAGGGTTGGGTATGGCTACACCTTC
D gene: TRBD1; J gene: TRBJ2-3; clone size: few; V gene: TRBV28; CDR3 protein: CASSYAGTADTQYF; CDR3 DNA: TGTGCCAGCAGTTACGCCGGGACAGCAGATACGCAGTATTTT
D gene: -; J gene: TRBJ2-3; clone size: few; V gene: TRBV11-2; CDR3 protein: CASSSNYPLTDTQYF; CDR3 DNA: TGTGCCAGCAGCTCCAACTACCCCCTCACAGATACGCAGTATTTT
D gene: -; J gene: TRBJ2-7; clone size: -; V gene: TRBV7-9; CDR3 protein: CASSPRTVYEQYF; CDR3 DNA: TGTGCCAGCAGCCCTCGGACGGTCTACGAGCAGTACTTC
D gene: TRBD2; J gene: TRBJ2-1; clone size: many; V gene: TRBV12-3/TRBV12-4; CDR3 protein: CASSFGTSYNEQFF; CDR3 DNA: TGTGCCAGCAGTTTCGGGACTAGCTACAATGAGCAGTTCTTC
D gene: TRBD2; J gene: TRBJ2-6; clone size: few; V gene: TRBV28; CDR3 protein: CASSLGGSVLTF; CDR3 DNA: TGTGCCAGCAGTTTGGGCGGGAGCGTCCTGACTTTC
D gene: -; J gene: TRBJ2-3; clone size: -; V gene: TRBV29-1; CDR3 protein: CSVEWGARTDTQYF; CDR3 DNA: TGCAGCGTTGAGTGGGGGGCTAGGACAGATACGCAGTATTTT
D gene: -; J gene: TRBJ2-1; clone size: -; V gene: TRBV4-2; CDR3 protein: CASSQEGTFPSYNEQFF; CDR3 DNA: TGTGCCAGCAGCCAAGAGGGGACTTTTCCCTCCTACAATGAGCAGTTCTTC
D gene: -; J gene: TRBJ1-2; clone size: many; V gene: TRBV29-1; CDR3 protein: CSVDRGRYYGYTF; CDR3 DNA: TGCAGCGTTGACCGGGGTCGGTACTATGGCTACACCTTC
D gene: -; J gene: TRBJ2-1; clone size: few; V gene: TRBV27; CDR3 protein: CASSLSAGNEQFF; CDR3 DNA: TGTGCCAGCAGTTTGTCGGCAGGCAATGAGCAGTTCTTC
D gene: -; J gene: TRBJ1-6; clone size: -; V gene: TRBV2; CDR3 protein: CVSSEAGPSSHNSPLHF; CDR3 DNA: TGTGTCAGCAGTGAAGCGGGACCGAGCTCCCATAATTCACCCCTCCACTTT
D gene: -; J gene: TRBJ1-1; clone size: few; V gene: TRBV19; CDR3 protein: CASSIELNTEAFF; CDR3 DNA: TGTGCCAGTAGTATAGAACTGAACACTGAAGCTTTCTTT
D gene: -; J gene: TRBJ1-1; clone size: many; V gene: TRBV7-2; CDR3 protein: CASSQRGHPLDTEAFF; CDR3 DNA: TGTGCCAGCAGCCAGAGGGGACACCCGTTGGACACTGAAGCTTTCTTT
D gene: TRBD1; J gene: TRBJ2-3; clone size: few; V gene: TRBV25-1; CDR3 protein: CASSEWGQGVRDTQYF; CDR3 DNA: TGTGCCAGCAGTGAATGGGGACAGGGGGTACGGGATACGCAGTATTTT
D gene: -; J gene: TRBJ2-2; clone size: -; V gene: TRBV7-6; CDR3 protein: CASSLAASQGTGELFF; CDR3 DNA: TGTGCCAGCAGCTTAGCCGCCTCCCAGGGGACCGGGGAGCTGTTTTTT
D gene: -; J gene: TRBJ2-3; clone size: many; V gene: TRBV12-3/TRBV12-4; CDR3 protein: CASRSKGGGFLHTQYF; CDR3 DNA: TGTGCCAGCAGGTCAAAGGGTGGAGGGTTTCTCCATACGCAGTATTTT
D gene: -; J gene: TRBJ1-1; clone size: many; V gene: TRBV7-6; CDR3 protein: CASSLAPEGGTEAFF; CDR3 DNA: TGTGCCAGCAGCTTAGCCCCTGAGGGCGGGACTGAAGCTTTCTTT
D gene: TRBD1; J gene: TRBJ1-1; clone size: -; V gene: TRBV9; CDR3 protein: CASSVERGQAFF; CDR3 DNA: TGTGCCAGCAGCGTAGAGAGGGGGCAGGCTTTCTTT
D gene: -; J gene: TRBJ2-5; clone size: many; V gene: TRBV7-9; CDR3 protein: CASSPWQEETQYF; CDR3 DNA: TGTGCCAGCAGCCCGTGGCAGGAAGAGACCCAGTACTTC
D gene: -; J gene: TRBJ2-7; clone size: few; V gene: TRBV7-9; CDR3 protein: CASSLTWGVRGEQYF; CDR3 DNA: TGTGCCAGCAGCTTGACCTGGGGAGTACGGGGCGAGCAGTACTTC
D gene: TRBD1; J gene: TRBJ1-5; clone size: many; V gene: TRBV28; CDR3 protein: CASSSRQGPQHF; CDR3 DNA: TGTGCCAGCAGTTCTAGACAGGGGCCCCAGCATTTT
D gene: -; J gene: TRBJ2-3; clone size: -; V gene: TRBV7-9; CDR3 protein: CASSPILDTQYF; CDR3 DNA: TGTGCCAGCAGCCCCATCTTAGATACGCAGTATTTT
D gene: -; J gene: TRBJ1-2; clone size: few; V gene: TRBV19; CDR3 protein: CASSMGGYGYTF; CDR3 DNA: TGTGCCAGTAGTATGGGCGGCTATGGCTACACCTTC
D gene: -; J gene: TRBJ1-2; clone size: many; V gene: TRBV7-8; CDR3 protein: CASSLATPGLEGGYTF; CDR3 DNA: TGTGCCAGCAGCTTAGCGACACCGGGACTTGAGGGGGGCTACACCTTC
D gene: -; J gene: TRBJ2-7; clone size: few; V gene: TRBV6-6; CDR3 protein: CASSFTTDSAYEQYF; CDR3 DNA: TGTGCCAGCAGTTTCACTACGGATTCTGCCTACGAGCAGTACTTC
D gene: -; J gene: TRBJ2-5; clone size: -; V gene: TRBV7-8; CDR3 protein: CASNQGGWETQYF; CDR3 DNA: TGTGCCAGCAACCAAGGGGGGTGGGAGACCCAGTACTTC
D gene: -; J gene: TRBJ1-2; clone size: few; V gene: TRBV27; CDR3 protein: CASSLSSGQGMGYTF; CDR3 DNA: TGTGCCAGCAGTTTATCGTCGGGGCAGGGGATGGGCTACACCTTC
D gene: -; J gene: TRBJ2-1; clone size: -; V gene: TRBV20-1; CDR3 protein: CSARGLAGANSNEQFF; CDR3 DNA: TGCAGTGCTAGAGGATTGGCGGGGGCGAACTCCAATGAGCAGTTCTTC
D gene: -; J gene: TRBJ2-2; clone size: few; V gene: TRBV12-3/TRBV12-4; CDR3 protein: CASSPTVNTGELFF; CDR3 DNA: TGTGCCAGCAGCCCTACAGTGAACACCGGGGAGCTGTTTTTT
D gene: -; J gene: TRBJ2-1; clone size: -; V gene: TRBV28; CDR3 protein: CASSPWTPKHNEQFF; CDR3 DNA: TGTGCCAGCAGTCCCTGGACCCCGAAACACAATGAGCAGTTCTTC
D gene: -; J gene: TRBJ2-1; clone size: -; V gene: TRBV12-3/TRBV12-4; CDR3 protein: CASSYGRLNEQFF; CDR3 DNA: TGTGCCAGCAGTTATGGCCGACTGAATGAGCAGTTCTTC
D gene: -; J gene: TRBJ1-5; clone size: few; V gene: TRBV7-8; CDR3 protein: CASSLPGAWEPQHF; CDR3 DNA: TGTGCCAGCAGCTTACCAGGGGCGTGGGAGCCCCAGCATTTT
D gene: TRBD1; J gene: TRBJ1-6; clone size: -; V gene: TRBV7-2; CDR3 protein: CASRPPDRVDSPLHF; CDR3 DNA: TGTGCCAGCAGACCTCCGGACAGGGTCGATTCACCCCTCCACTTT
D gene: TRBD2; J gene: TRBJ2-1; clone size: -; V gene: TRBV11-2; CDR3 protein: CASSLVASGLYNEQFF; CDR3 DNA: TGTGCCAGCAGCTTGGTTGCTAGCGGGCTCTACAATGAGCAGTTCTTC
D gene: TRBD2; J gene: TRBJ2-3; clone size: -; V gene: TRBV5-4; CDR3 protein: CASSFSGLGTDTQYF; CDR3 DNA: TGTGCCAGCAGCTTTAGCGGGCTCGGGACAGATACGCAGTATTTT
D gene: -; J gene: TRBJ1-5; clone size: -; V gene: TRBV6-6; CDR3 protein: CASSPRTVNQPQHF; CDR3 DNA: TGTGCCAGCAGCCCTAGGACAGTCAATCAGCCCCAGCATTTT
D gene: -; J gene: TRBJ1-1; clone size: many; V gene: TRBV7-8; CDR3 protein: CASSLQGTINTEAFF; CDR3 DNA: TGTGCCAGCAGCTTACAGGGGACAATCAACACTGAAGCTTTCTTT
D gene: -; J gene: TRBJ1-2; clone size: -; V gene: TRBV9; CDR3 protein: CASSAGTQTNYGYTF; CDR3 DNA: TGTGCCAGCAGCGCCGGGACTCAAACCAACTATGGCTACACCTTC
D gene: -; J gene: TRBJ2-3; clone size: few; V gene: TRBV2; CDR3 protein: CATEETGLPSTDTQYF; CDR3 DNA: TGTGCCACCGAGGAAACGGGACTCCCAAGCACAGATACGCAGTATTTT
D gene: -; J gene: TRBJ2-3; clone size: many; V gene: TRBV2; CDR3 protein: CASSEDLNGPSTDTQYF; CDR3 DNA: TGTGCCAGCAGTGAAGATCTGAACGGCCCTAGCACAGATACGCAGTATTTT
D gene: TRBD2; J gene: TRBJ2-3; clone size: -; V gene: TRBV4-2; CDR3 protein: CASSQVMQGTSADTQYF; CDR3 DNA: TGTGCCAGCAGCCAAGTTATGCAGGGAACTAGCGCAGATACGCAGTATTTT
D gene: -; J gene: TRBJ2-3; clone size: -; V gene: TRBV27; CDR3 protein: CASSFNSRLTDTQYF; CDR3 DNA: TGTGCCAGCAGTTTTAATTCGCGTCTCACAGATACGCAGTATTTT
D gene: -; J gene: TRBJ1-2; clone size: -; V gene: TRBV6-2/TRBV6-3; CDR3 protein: CASSYSKDSRDGYTF; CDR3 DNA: TGTGCCAGCAGTTACTCGAAGGACAGTCGTGATGGCTACACCTTC
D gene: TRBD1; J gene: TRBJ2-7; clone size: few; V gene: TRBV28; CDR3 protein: CASSLGDRGGEQYF; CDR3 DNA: TGTGCCAGCAGTTTAGGGGACAGGGGTGGCGAGCAGTACTTC
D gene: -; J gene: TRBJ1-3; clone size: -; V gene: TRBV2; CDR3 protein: CASNPPAGGNTIYF; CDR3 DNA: TGTGCCAGCAACCCACCGGCGGGGGGAAACACCATATATTTT